The rows below give T cell receptor beta chains drawn from one sample of a study of identical twins. TCRdb re-called the 5' RACE reads through MiXCR, storing one row per CDR3 protein. The top ten hold roughly 7% of the sample, which has hundreds of thousands of distinct CDR3 sequences, just under 9.5% seen once. The data were also submitted as part of a second study, on yellow fever vaccine responses in identical twins.

The sequenced material came from CD8+ T cells sorted from blood. These TCRs come from a woman aged 18-29 years in good health. Each CDR3 is given with its conserved first and last residue. A D gene is named only where the DNA matches it firmly. Clone size is stated in some rows and not others, as once, few, many or a class when expanded.

TRBJ2-5 NA TRBV24-1 NA TGTGCCACCAGTGATCCAAGAGGGGAAGAGACCCAGTACTTC CATSDPRGEETQYF
TRBJ2-1 NA TRBV4-1 few TGCGCCAGCAGCCAACCTACTAGTGGCGAGCAGTTCTTC CASSQPTSGEQFF
TRBJ2-7 TRBD1 TRBV9 few TGTGCCAGCAGCGTATCCGGGACAGGGGCCTACGAGCAGTACTTC CASSVSGTGAYEQYF
TRBJ2-1 NA TRBV28 NA TGTGCCAGCAGTTTGAGGGACCAGGACAATGAGCAGTTCTTC CASSLRDQDNEQFF
TRBJ1-1 NA TRBV9 few TGTGCCAGCAGCGTAGGGGACACAGCTGAAGCTTTCTTT CASSVGDTAEAFF
TRBJ2-2 NA TRBV10-3 many TGTGCCATCAGACGAGACCGGGGGACCAACACCGGGGAGCTGTTTTTT CAIRRDRGTNTGELFF
TRBJ2-5 TRBD1 TRBV4-3 NA TGCGCCAGCAGCCATCGACAGGGCCTCGGGGAGACCCAGTACTTC CASSHRQGLGETQYF
TRBJ2-3 NA TRBV7-2 few TGTGCCAGCAGCTTAGAGCCAAGGGGCACAGATACGCAGTATTTT CASSLEPRGTDTQYF
TRBJ2-1 NA TRBV5-1 many TGCGCCAGCAGTCGGGCGTACAATGAGCAGTTCTTC CASSRAYNEQFF
TRBJ2-3 TRBD1 TRBV27 few TGTGCCAGCCTCCGACAGGGGGGCACAGATACGCAGTATTTT CASLRQGGTDTQYF
TRBJ2-5 TRBD1 TRBV28 few TGTGCCAGCAGTTCCCTTCGGGGACAGGTCCAAGAGACCCAGTACTTC CASSSLRGQVQETQYF
TRBJ2-7 NA TRBV4-3 few TGCGCCAGCAGCCAAGATCGGGCTAGTGCTCGCCACGAGCAGTACTTC CASSQDRASARHEQYF
TRBJ2-7 TRBD1 TRBV6-1 few TGTGCCAGCAGAAATCCGGGACAGGGGGTGGACGAGCAGTACTTC CASRNPGQGVDEQYF
TRBJ2-5 NA TRBV10-3 many TGTGCCATCAGTGAGCCCCCCGGGACCCAGTGGGAGACCCAGTACTTC CAISEPPGTQWETQYF
TRBJ1-1 NA TRBV9 many TGTGCCAGCAGCCCGGACTTGGCCAGCACTGAAGCTTTCTTT CASSPDLASTEAFF
TRBJ2-6 NA TRBV4-2 few TGTGCCAGCAGCCAAGTAGTGGCCTCTGGGGCCAACGTCCTGACTTTC CASSQVVASGANVLTF
TRBJ2-7 TRBD1 TRBV29-1 NA TGCAGCGTTGAAGCGGACAGGAGCTACGAGCAGTACTTC CSVEADRSYEQYF
TRBJ1-5 NA TRBV5-5 few TGTGCCAGCAGCTTGGATGGGCGCATAGAGCATTTT CASSLDGRIEHF
TRBJ2-7 NA TRBV6-1 few TGTGCCAGCAGTCCAGACAGGAGCTCCTACGAGCAGTACTTC CASSPDRSSYEQYF
TRBJ1-2 NA TRBV4-1 many TGCGCCAGCAGCCAGTGGCAGGTCCTAGGAGGAGGCTATGGCTACACCTTC CASSQWQVLGGGYGYTF